This T cell receptor (beta chain) was captured in a study of T-cell reconstitution after alpha-beta-depleted transplantation in children. Using unique molecular identifiers, the investigators prepared the TCRbeta library. MiXCR, applied by TCRdb to the PCR reads, yields one record per CDR3 protein. The table includes 200,000 to 250,000 distinct CDR3 sequences, approximately 10% detected once. This clonotype was recorded many times. Here the sequenced sample was PBMCs from the stem cell graft donor, taken from the stem cell graft. This TCR derives from a human donor who donated a stem cell graft to a child with acute lymphoblastic leukemia.

Here the CDR3 reads CSARDQGIRGVEYF. The CDR3 DNA reads as TGCAGTGCTAGAGATCAGGGAATCCGAGGTGTGGAGTACTTC. V gene TRBV20-1 combines with J gene TRBJ2-7; the D gene is possibly TRBD1 (5 bases). CDR3 length: 14 amino acids. V was pared by 0 bases and J by 11 bases, with 20 bases between. Germline CDR1 is DFQATT and CDR2 is SNEGSKA (reference sequence).